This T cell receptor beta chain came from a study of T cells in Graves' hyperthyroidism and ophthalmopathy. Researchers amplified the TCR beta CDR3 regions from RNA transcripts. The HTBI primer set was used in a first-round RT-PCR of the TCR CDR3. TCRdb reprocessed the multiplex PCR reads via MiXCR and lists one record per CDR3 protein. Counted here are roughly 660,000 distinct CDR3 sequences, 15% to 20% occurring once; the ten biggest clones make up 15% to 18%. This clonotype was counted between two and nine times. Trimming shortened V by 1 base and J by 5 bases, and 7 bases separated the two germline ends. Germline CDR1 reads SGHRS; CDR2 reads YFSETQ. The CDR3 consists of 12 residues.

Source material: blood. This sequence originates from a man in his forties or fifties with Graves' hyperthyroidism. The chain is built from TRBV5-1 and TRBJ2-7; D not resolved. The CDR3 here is CASSLNAHEQYF. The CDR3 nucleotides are TGCGCCAGCAGCTTGAATGCTCACGAGCAGTACTTC. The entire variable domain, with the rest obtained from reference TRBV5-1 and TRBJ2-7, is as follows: KAGVTQTPRYLIKTRGQQVTLSCSPISGHRSVSWYQQTPGQGLQFLFEYFSETQRNKGNFPGRFSGRQFSNSRSEMNVSTLELGDSALYLCASSLNAHEQYFGPGTRLTVT.